This T cell receptor beta chain was retrieved from a study of T cell responses to AZD1222 COVID-19 vaccine. Study outcomes and limitations: There were vaccine-associated CD4 TCRs across spike, dominant at 160-218 and 743-854. Baseline serostatus was positive in only a handful of AZD1222 recipients.

Pooling of second doses given at about 4 or about 12 weeks was done. Libraries were prepared by immunoSEQ multiplex PCR; TCRdb keeps only in-frame clonotypes and omits some of them. The sample consists of roughly 190,000 clones, just over 90% of them appearing once. Germline V CDR1 and CDR2: KGHSH, LQKENI. The CDR3 covers 11 residues. Trimming shortened V by 2 bases and J by 5 bases, and 0 bases separated the two germline ends. This clone appeared a single time. Antigen specificity is unknown. The sequenced sample was peripheral blood, obtained 28 days after the second AZD1222 dose. The TCR sequence derives from an adult who received the AZD1222 COVID-19 vaccine. The chain combines TRBV18 with TRBJ2-2; D is undetermined. DNA of the CDR3: TGTGCCAGCTCACCAACCGGGGAGCTGTTTTTT. Translating it yields CASSPTGELFF.